This TCR beta chain appears in the sequencing data of a study of T cells expressing NK-cell markers. The CDR3 runs to 17 residues. Each CDR3 protein gets one entry in TCRdb, which reprocessed the 5' RACE reads and gives no DNA. In all, the sample yields 250,000 to 300,000 distinct CDR3 sequences. The TCR originated in a woman between 18 and 70 years old in good health. The chain combines TRBV12-3 or TRBV12-4 with TRBJ2-1; the TCRdb D gene call, TRBD2, has no DNA to confirm it. The sequenced material came from blood T cells: a sorted CD56 or NKG2C T cell subset, CD4+ or CD8+ T cells, or bulk PBMC T cells (not recorded which). This chain's CDR3 is CASSLFQAGPSYNEQFF.